The rows below give T cell receptor beta chains drawn from one sample of a study of cytomegalovirus exposure and HLA in healthy donors. Only in-frame clones appear in the TCRdb table, and some are missing; sequencing was by immunoSEQ multiplex PCR. The table includes about 150,000 clones, around 75% detected once. Source material: PBMCs. All receptors come from a man aged 18 to 30 in good health and CMV-seropositive. Each CDR3 is given with its conserved first and last residue. D genes are given only for firm matches. Not all rows give a size; the values are once, few, many and, for expanded clones, a class.

DNA: TGTGCCAGCAGTTACTCGCCTGGGAGGAACACTGAAGCTTTCTTT; CDR3: CASSYSPGRNTEAFF; length: 15; V: TRBV6-5; size: -; J: TRBJ1-1; D: -
DNA: TGTGCCAGCAGTTCCCGACACACAGATACGCAGTATTTT; CDR3: CASSSRHTDTQYF; length: 13; V: TRBV6-5; size: -; J: TRBJ2-3; D: -
DNA: TGTGCCATCAGTGAACCTTTAGCGGGAGGGCCGGGTGGTGAGCAGTTCTTC; CDR3: CAISEPLAGGPGGEQFF; length: 17; V: TRBV10-3; size: once; J: TRBJ2-1; D: TRBD2
DNA: TGCGCCAGCAGCCTGGACTATTCCGGGGAGCTGTTTTTT; CDR3: CASSLDYSGELFF; length: 13; V: TRBV10-1; size: -; J: TRBJ2-2; D: -
DNA: TGTGCCAGCAGTAACCTGGCGGTTGTAAAAGAGACCCAGTACTTC; CDR3: CASSNLAVVKETQYF; length: 15; V: TRBV2; size: -; J: TRBJ2-5; D: -
DNA: TGTGCCAGCAGTGGGCCAGGGAAGAACACTGAAGCTTTCTTT; CDR3: CASSGPGKNTEAFF; length: 14; V: TRBV2; size: -; J: TRBJ1-1; D: -
DNA: TGTGCCCCCCAGACAGAGGCCCAAGAGACCCAGTACTTC; CDR3: CAPQTEAQETQYF; length: 13; V: TRBV19; size: -; J: TRBJ2-5; D: -
DNA: TGTGCCAGCTCCGAGCAAGGGACTCCCCGCTCCTACGAGCAGTACTTC; CDR3: CASSEQGTPRSYEQYF; length: 16; V: TRBV27; size: -; J: TRBJ2-7; D: -
DNA: TGTGCCAGCAGCCCTGGGACTGAGGGGGAGACCCAGTACTTC; CDR3: CASSPGTEGETQYF; length: 14; V: TRBV9; size: few; J: TRBJ2-5; D: -
DNA: TGTGCCAGCAGTTTGGAGGGGATCGGAGGCTACACCTTC; CDR3: CASSLEGIGGYTF; length: 13; V: TRBV27; size: -; J: TRBJ1-2; D: -
DNA: TGTGCCAGCAGTCAGGGAAGCTCTGGAAACACCATATATTTT; CDR3: CASSQGSSGNTIYF; length: 14; V: TRBV28; size: -; J: TRBJ1-3; D: -
DNA: TGTGCCAGCAGACTTGCGGGAGGGCCTTACAATGAGCAGTTCTTC; CDR3: CASRLAGGPYNEQFF; length: 15; V: TRBV28; size: -; J: TRBJ2-1; D: TRBD2
DNA: TGTGCCAGCAGTGTGAGTAGCGGGCCAGGCGGTGAGCAGTTCTTC; CDR3: CASSVSSGPGGEQFF; length: 15; V: TRBV2; size: few; J: TRBJ2-1; D: TRBD2
DNA: TGTGCCAGCAGCTTCTCGGGACACCATATTAAGACAGATACGCAGTATTTT; CDR3: CASSFSGHHIKTDTQYF; length: 17; V: TRBV7-3; size: -; J: TRBJ2-3; D: -
DNA: TGTGCCAGCAGCTTGGCCTCGCGGGGAAGGGCCTACGAGCAGTACTTC; CDR3: CASSLASRGRAYEQYF; length: 16; V: TRBV5-4; size: -; J: TRBJ2-7; D: -
DNA: TGTGCCAGCAGCAGGACTAGCGGGACCAACTACGAGCAGTACTTC; CDR3: CASSRTSGTNYEQYF; length: 15; V: TRBV4-2; size: -; J: TRBJ2-7; D: TRBD2
DNA: TGTGCCAGTAGTATTGCAGGCAGGGGCGTGATCAAAGCTTTCTTT; CDR3: CASSIAGRGVIKAFF; length: 15; V: TRBV19; size: once; J: TRBJ1-1; D: -
DNA: TGTGCCAGCAGCTCGCCATTTAGCGGGAGGTTCCACGAGCAGTACTTC; CDR3: CASSSPFSGRFHEQYF; length: 16; V: TRBV7-9; size: -; J: TRBJ2-7; D: TRBD2
DNA: TGTGCCAGTATTGCGATTAACAGGGCGGCTGGAAACACCATATATTTT; CDR3: CASIAINRAAGNTIYF; length: 16; V: TRBV19; size: -; J: TRBJ1-3; D: -
DNA: TGTGCCAGCAGCCCCTCTGGAGGGCCCAAAAACATTCAGTACTTC; CDR3: CASSPSGGPKNIQYF; length: 15; V: TRBV9; size: once; J: TRBJ2-4; D: -
DNA: TGCGCCAGCCCTCTCTCCAGCGGTCGCGCCCACGAGCAGTACTTC; CDR3: CASPLSSGRAHEQYF; length: 15; V: TRBV23-1; size: -; J: TRBJ2-7; D: -
DNA: TGTGCCAGCTCGACACGGCGGGGGGCATACTACGGCTACACCTTC; CDR3: CASSTRRGAYYGYTF; length: 15; V: TRBV28; size: -; J: TRBJ1-2; D: -
DNA: TGTGCCTCACGACCAGCGGCGAACCCCTACGAGCAGTACTTC; CDR3: CASRPAANPYEQYF; length: 14; V: TRBV7-2; size: -; J: TRBJ2-7; D: -
DNA: TGCGCCAGCAGCTCCGGGGGGGCTAGCGGGAACACCCAGTACTTC; CDR3: CASSSGGASGNTQYF; length: 15; V: TRBV5-1; size: few; J: TRBJ2-7; D: TRBD2
DNA: TGTGCCAGCAGTCCCACGGGGGTAGCGGGGCACGAGCAGTACTTC; CDR3: CASSPTGVAGHEQYF; length: 15; V: TRBV6-5; size: -; J: TRBJ2-7; D: TRBD2
DNA: TGTGCCAGCAGTCTCACCGGGACAGACTCCCATGGCTACACCTTC; CDR3: CASSLTGTDSHGYTF; length: 15; V: TRBV27; size: -; J: TRBJ1-2; D: TRBD1
DNA: TGCAGCGTTGAAGTGGCGGCCGAGAACTATGGCTACACCTTC; CDR3: CSVEVAAENYGYTF; length: 14; V: TRBV29-1; size: -; J: TRBJ1-2; D: -
DNA: TGTGCCAGCAGGACTAGCGGGAGATCCTACGAGCAGTACTTC; CDR3: CASRTSGRSYEQYF; length: 14; V: TRBV4-2; size: -; J: TRBJ2-7; D: TRBD2
DNA: TGTGCCAGCAGTTTATCCCAAAACGGGGGGACCCAGTACTTC; CDR3: CASSLSQNGGTQYF; length: 14; V: TRBV27; size: -; J: TRBJ2-5; D: -
DNA: TGTGCCAGCAGCTTAACCTTTTTGACTAGCGGGAATCAAGAGACCCAGTACTTC; CDR3: CASSLTFLTSGNQETQYF; length: 18; V: TRBV7-9; size: -; J: TRBJ2-5; D: TRBD2
DNA: TGTGCCAGCAGCCCGGGCAGGGGCAAATCCTACGAGCAGTACTTC; CDR3: CASSPGRGKSYEQYF; length: 15; V: TRBV9; size: -; J: TRBJ2-7; D: -
DNA: TGTGCCAGCACCGCCCAACAGGGGGGGAACTATGGCTACACCTTC; CDR3: CASTAQQGGNYGYTF; length: 15; V: TRBV7-2; size: few; J: TRBJ1-2; D: TRBD1
DNA: TGCGCCAGCAGCTTGGAAGCAAAGGGAGACAATGAGCAGTTCTTC; CDR3: CASSLEAKGDNEQFF; length: 15; V: TRBV5-1; size: -; J: TRBJ2-1; D: -
DNA: TGTGCCAGCAGTCGGGGGGGAGGGGACGAGCAGTACTTC; CDR3: CASSRGGGDEQYF; length: 13; V: TRBV2; size: once; J: TRBJ2-7; D: TRBD2
DNA: TGTGCCAGCAGCCTAGTCACGAGGGACTACACTGAAGCTTTCTTT; CDR3: CASSLVTRDYTEAFF; length: 15; V: TRBV7-9; size: -; J: TRBJ1-1; D: -
DNA: TGTGCCAGCAGCTTAGCCGTTGAGCAGTTCTTC; CDR3: CASSLAVEQFF; length: 11; V: TRBV7-9; size: -; J: TRBJ2-1; D: -
DNA: TGTGCCAGCAGTTCAGGGGGACGGGGCTACACCTTC; CDR3: CASSSGGRGYTF; length: 12; V: TRBV28; size: -; J: TRBJ1-2; D: TRBD1
DNA: TGTGCCAGCCCCGGGATCACTGATCAGATTAGCTCCTACAATGAGCAGTTCTTC; CDR3: CASPGITDQISSYNEQFF; length: 18; V: TRBV19; size: -; J: TRBJ2-1; D: -
DNA: TGTGCCAGTAGTGTACAGGGTCTCCCAGAGCTCCCACACAATGAGCAGTTCTTC; CDR3: CASSVQGLPELPHNEQFF; length: 18; V: TRBV19; size: -; J: TRBJ2-1; D: -
DNA: TGTGCCAGCCTCGCCCGACAGGGGTTCCCCACTGAAGCTTTCTTT; CDR3: CASLARQGFPTEAFF; length: 15; V: TRBV2; size: -; J: TRBJ1-1; D: TRBD1
DNA: TGCGCCAGCAGCACCGGGACAGGGGTCAATTCACCCCTCCACTTT; CDR3: CASSTGTGVNSPLHF; length: 15; V: TRBV5-1; size: -; J: TRBJ1-6; D: TRBD1
DNA: TGTGCCAGCAGCGTAGCGACTAGCAATGAGCAGTTCTTC; CDR3: CASSVATSNEQFF; length: 13; V: TRBV9; size: medium-sized; J: TRBJ2-1; D: -
DNA: TGTGCCAGCAGCGAGGCGGCGAACACTGAAGCTTTCTTT; CDR3: CASSEAANTEAFF; length: 13; V: TRBV6-1; size: -; J: TRBJ1-1; D: -
DNA: TGTGCCATCAGTGCCCCCGGGGGTAGCGTACCTACGTCCTACGAGCAGTACTTC; CDR3: CAISAPGGSVPTSYEQYF; length: 18; V: TRBV10-3; size: -; J: TRBJ2-7; D: -
DNA: TGTGCCAGCTCACAGAACAGAGAAGAAGCTTTCTTT; CDR3: CASSQNREEAFF; length: 12; V: TRBV18; size: few; J: TRBJ1-1; D: -
DNA: TGTGCCAGCAGCCAAGTTGCGGGGGTGAACACTGAAGCTTTCTTT; CDR3: CASSQVAGVNTEAFF; length: 15; V: TRBV14; size: -; J: TRBJ1-1; D: -
DNA: TGTGCCAGCAGCGCACATAGCGGAAAAGACAATGAGCAGTTCTTC; CDR3: CASSAHSGKDNEQFF; length: 15; V: TRBV9; size: once; J: TRBJ2-1; D: -
DNA: TGTGCCAGCAGTACTCTAGCGGGGGGCACCGGGGAGCTGTTTTTT; CDR3: CASSTLAGGTGELFF; length: 15; V: TRBV6-6; size: -; J: TRBJ2-2; D: TRBD2
DNA: TGTGCCAGTAGTAGGGGACTAGCGGACCCCAACGAGCAGTACTTC; CDR3: CASSRGLADPNEQYF; length: 15; V: TRBV19; size: -; J: TRBJ2-7; D: TRBD2
DNA: TGTGCCAGCAGCTTGCGGGGGGCGAACACTGAAGCTTTCTTT; CDR3: CASSLRGANTEAFF; length: 14; V: TRBV5-6; size: -; J: TRBJ1-1; D: -
DNA: TGTGCCAGCAGTTTACCCGGACTTGACTCCTACGAGCAGTACTTC; CDR3: CASSLPGLDSYEQYF; length: 15; V: TRBV28; size: -; J: TRBJ2-7; D: -
DNA: TGTGCCAGCAGCTCAGGTCAAAGGTCCCAAGAGACCCAGTACTTC; CDR3: CASSSGQRSQETQYF; length: 15; V: TRBV7-9; size: once; J: TRBJ2-5; D: -
DNA: TGCGCCAGGGACAGAGATAGCAATCAGCCCCAGCATTTT; CDR3: CARDRDSNQPQHF; length: 13; V: TRBV10-2; size: -; J: TRBJ1-5; D: -
DNA: TGTGCCAGCAGTTTTAGCGGAGGCTCCTACGAGCAGTACTTC; CDR3: CASSFSGGSYEQYF; length: 14; V: TRBV27; size: -; J: TRBJ2-7; D: -
DNA: TGCGCCAGCAGCTCAAGCGGGAGCTCCTACGAGCAGTACTTC; CDR3: CASSSSGSSYEQYF; length: 14; V: TRBV5-1; size: -; J: TRBJ2-7; D: TRBD2